The rows below give T cell receptor beta chains drawn from one sample of a study of memory CD4+ T cells and cytomegalovirus serostatus. Method: immunoSEQ multiplex PCR; TCRdb's copy keeps in-frame clones and lacks some. The data hold approximately 40,000 clones, with 78% observed a single time. The sequenced sample was memory CD4+ T cells from blood. The receptors were sampled from an adult in good health and CMV-seronegative. Both conserved end residues are part of each CDR3. The D gene is left open where the match is weak. The size of a clone is reported for some rows only, either as once, few or many, or as a class for expanded clones.

clone_size | d_call | j_call | v_call | cdr3_nt | cdr3_aa
few | NA | TRBJ1-5 | TRBV7-9 | TGTGCCAGCAGCGTCGATATACAGCCCCAGCATTTT | CASSVDIQPQHF
NA | NA | TRBJ2-3 | TRBV2 | TGTGCCAGCAGTTTCCGAGATACGCAGTATTTT | CASSFRDTQYF
NA | NA | TRBJ1-1 | TRBV18 | TGTGCCAGCTCACCAACGGGGGGCACTGAAGCTTTCTTT | CASSPTGGTEAFF
few | TRBD1 | TRBJ1-6 | TRBV2 | TGTGCCAGCAGGACCGGGACAGGATATTCACCCCTCCACTTT | CASRTGTGYSPLHF
few | TRBD2 | TRBJ2-1 | TRBV5-1 | TGCGCCAGCAGCTTGGGTCCTAGCGGACCCTTCCTCCCCAATGAGCAGTTCTTC | CASSLGPSGPFLPNEQFF
NA | TRBD1 | TRBJ2-7 | TRBV5-1 | TGCGCCAGCAGCCTTACGACAGGGGGTTTATACGAGCAGTACTTC | CASSLTTGGLYEQYF
NA | NA | TRBJ2-2 | TRBV11-1 | TGTGCCAGCAGCTTACCGGTTACCGGGGAGCTGTTTTTT | CASSLPVTGELFF
NA | NA | TRBJ2-1 | TRBV19 | TGTGCCAGTAGTCGCATGGGACGGACAAACAATGAGCAGTTCTTC | CASSRMGRTNNEQFF
NA | NA | TRBJ1-1 | TRBV5-1 | TGCGCCAGCAGCTTGGGGGGTCAGAACACTGAAGCTTTCTTT | CASSLGGQNTEAFF
once | TRBD2 | TRBJ2-1 | TRBV7-2 | TGTGCCAGCAGCTTAGAAACCGGGGGGGCGTCTTTCTTC | CASSLETGGASFF
NA | NA | TRBJ1-2 | TRBV5-1 | TGCGCCAGCAGCTTGAATCGGGTAGGCTACACCTTC | CASSLNRVGYTF
NA | NA | TRBJ2-3 | TRBV7-7 | TGTGCTAGCAGCTTAGACGTCGGAGGGGACTCAGATACGCAGTATTTT | CASSLDVGGDSDTQYF
NA | TRBD2 | TRBJ2-7 | TRBV7-2 | TGCGCCAGCAGCTTCGGGACTAGCTCCGAGCAGTACTTC | CASSFGTSSEQYF
few | NA | TRBJ1-6 | TRBV2 | TGTGCCAGCAGGGAGAACCGGGTTCTTAATTCACCCCTCCACTTT | CASRENRVLNSPLHF
few | TRBD1 | TRBJ2-2 | TRBV5-1 | TGCGCCAGCAGCATAAGCCGGGACAGGGCTACTGGGAAGACGAACACCGGGGAGCTGTTTTTT | CASSISRDRATGKTNTGELFF
NA | NA | TRBJ2-3 | TRBV19 | TGTGCCAGTAGTATTCTGGGTGGGCCCACAGATACGCAGTATTTT | CASSILGGPTDTQYF
NA | NA | TRBJ2-1 | TRBV5-5 | TGTGCCAGCACGAGGCCGGGAATCAATGAGCAGTTCTTC | CASTRPGINEQFF
NA | TRBD2 | TRBJ2-1 | TRBV18 | TGTGCCAGCTCAGCGACTAGCGGGGATGGTGAGCAGTTCTTC | CASSATSGDGEQFF
NA | NA | TRBJ1-2 | TRBV11-2 | TGTGCCAGCAGCAAGGGGGGGAGGGTTGACTACACCTTC | CASSKGGRVDYTF
few | NA | TRBJ1-5 | TRBV28 | TGTGCCAGCAGTTCTGAACCACAGCCCCAGCATTTT | CASSSEPQPQHF
once | NA | TRBJ2-3 | TRBV11-3 | TGTGCCAGCAGCTTTAGTCCGGGCGGCACAGATACGCAGTATTTT | CASSFSPGGTDTQYF
NA | NA | TRBJ2-2 | TRBV9 | TGTGCCAGCAGCGTAGGAGGGGCGAACACCGGGGAGCTGTTTTTT | CASSVGGANTGELFF
NA | NA | TRBJ2-4 | TRBV6-5 | TGTGCCAGCAGTTCCCCCCGACAGTATCAAAACATTCAGTACTTC | CASSSPRQYQNIQYF
NA | TRBD2 | TRBJ2-5 | TRBV7-3 | TGTGCCAGCAGCCCCCTAGCGGGGGGGTGGGAGACCCAGTACTTC | CASSPLAGGWETQYF
NA | NA | TRBJ1-1 | TRBV14 | TGTGCCAGCAGCCGCCGCCTGGGCGGGGAAACTGAAGCTTTCTTT | CASSRRLGGETEAFF
NA | TRBD1 | TRBJ1-6 | TRBV19 | TGTGCCAGTAGTATTCAGAAGGGGACAGGGGCGTCACCCCTCCACTTT | CASSIQKGTGASPLHF
few | NA | TRBJ1-2 | TRBV7-2 | TGTGCCAGCAGCCTCTCAGCGGACAGCGAAAACTATGGCTACACCTTC | CASSLSADSENYGYTF
NA | NA | TRBJ2-1 | TRBV29-1 | TGCAGCGTTGAAGACTATCTAGAAGTCTACAATGAGCAGTTCTTC | CSVEDYLEVYNEQFF
NA | NA | TRBJ1-6 | TRBV19 | TGTGCCAGTAGTATAGCAGGGTATGATTCACCCCTCCACTTT | CASSIAGYDSPLHF
NA | NA | TRBJ1-1 | TRBV7-2 | TGTGCCAGCAGCGAGGCGTCGAGGGCCCGCTTT | CASSEASRARF
NA | NA | TRBJ1-6 | TRBV4-1 | TGCGCCAGCAGCCGAGATGAAACAGGGTTCAGACCCCTCCACTTT | CASSRDETGFRPLHF
NA | NA | TRBJ2-1 | TRBV7-2 | TGTGCCAGCAGCCCCCGCTGGGGTGGCAATGAGCAGTTCTTC | CASSPRWGGNEQFF
NA | NA | TRBJ2-2 | TRBV7-2 | TGTGCCAGCAGCCCCAGTATAGGGAGCGCGAACACCGGGGAGCTGTTTTTT | CASSPSIGSANTGELFF
NA | TRBD1 | TRBJ1-6 | TRBV2 | TGTGCCAGCAGTTCTCGGACAGGGTTATTCAATTCACCCCTCCACTTT | CASSSRTGLFNSPLHF
NA | NA | TRBJ1-2 | TRBV11-2 | TGTGCCAGCAGCCAATCTAACTATGGCTACACCTTC | CASSQSNYGYTF
NA | TRBD2 | TRBJ2-7 | TRBV19 | TGTGCCAGGCGGGGGGGACTAGCGGTCTACGAGCAGTACTTC | CARRGGLAVYEQYF
NA | TRBD2 | TRBJ2-1 | TRBV19 | TGTGCCAGCCAGGCTAGCGGGGGGGCGATTGAGCAGTTCTTC | CASQASGGAIEQFF
few | NA | TRBJ1-1 | TRBV29-1 | TGCAGCGTTAGTATCCACGGGAACACTGAAGCTTTCTTT | CSVSIHGNTEAFF
NA | NA | TRBJ1-2 | TRBV27 | TGTGCCAGCACTCCCGACGGAGGGGGAAACTATGGCTACACCTTC | CASTPDGGGNYGYTF
NA | TRBD1 | TRBJ1-4 | TRBV5-1 | TGCGCCAGCAGCACTACAGGGGGCGTAACTAATGAAAAACTGTTTTTT | CASSTTGGVTNEKLFF
NA | TRBD1 | TRBJ2-2 | TRBV7-2 | TGTGCCAGCAGCCTCTCGGGACAGGGGGCCGGCGGGGAGCTGTTTTTT | CASSLSGQGAGGELFF
NA | TRBD1 | TRBJ1-1 | TRBV5-4 | TGTGCCAGCAGCTTTGACAGGGCGACTGAAGCTTTCTTT | CASSFDRATEAFF
NA | NA | TRBJ1-1 | TRBV19 | TGTGCCAGTAGTTATGTGGGGACTGAAGCTTTCTTT | CASSYVGTEAFF
NA | TRBD1 | TRBJ1-6 | TRBV6-5 | TGTGCCAGCAGTCGAGACAGGGTTGAGTCACCCCTCCACTTT | CASSRDRVESPLHF
once | NA | TRBJ2-1 | TRBV7-2 | TGTGCCAGCAGCTTAGGGTCCCCGAACAATGAGCAGTTCTTC | CASSLGSPNNEQFF
NA | NA | TRBJ1-3 | TRBV29-1 | TGCAGCGTCCGAGAGGGATCGAACACCATATATTTT | CSVREGSNTIYF
few | NA | TRBJ1-1 | TRBV5-1 | TGCGCCAGCAGCTTGGAATCAGACAGATCCACTGAAGCTTTCTTT | CASSLESDRSTEAFF
NA | NA | TRBJ2-7 | TRBV27 | TGTGCCAGCAGCCTGAGACAGAGATACGAGCAGTACTTC | CASSLRQRYEQYF